This TCR beta chain was found in a study of CD8+CD57+ T cells in acquired aplastic anemia. Overall study results and limits: Patients had fewer than 35 CD8+ CDR3 sequences in common with controls (the shared set). Patients and controls were not found to differ significantly in CD8+ Simpson's diversity.

As for this clonotype: Antigen specificity is unknown.

The V gene's germline CDR1 is MNHEY and CDR2 SVGEGT. Between the trimmed V and J ends, which lost 0 bases and 0 bases, there was a span of 18 bases. The CDR3 totals 20 residues. CD8+CD57+ cell expansion had been shown by flow cytometry in patients chosen for sequencing. Patients, without exception, had severe acquired aplastic anemia. The use of genomic DNA as template underpinned the TCR beta VDJ and CDR3 profiling. TCRdb itself ran the reads through MiXCR, one entry per CDR3 protein. The profile shows 55,000 to 60,000 distinct CDR3 sequences, just over 55% of them singletons. The chain recombines TRBV6-2 or TRBV6-3 with TRBJ2-6, with D unclear. The sequencing sample was made of sorted CD4+, CD8+, or CD8+CD57+ T cells (not recorded which) from PBMCs. The source is a human donor with aplastic anemia. The CDR3 DNA reads TGTGCCAGCAGTTACTCGATAAAGGGCGGTGGTACCTCTGGGGCCAACGTCCTGACTTTC. Translated, it gives CASSYSIKGGGTSGANVLTF.